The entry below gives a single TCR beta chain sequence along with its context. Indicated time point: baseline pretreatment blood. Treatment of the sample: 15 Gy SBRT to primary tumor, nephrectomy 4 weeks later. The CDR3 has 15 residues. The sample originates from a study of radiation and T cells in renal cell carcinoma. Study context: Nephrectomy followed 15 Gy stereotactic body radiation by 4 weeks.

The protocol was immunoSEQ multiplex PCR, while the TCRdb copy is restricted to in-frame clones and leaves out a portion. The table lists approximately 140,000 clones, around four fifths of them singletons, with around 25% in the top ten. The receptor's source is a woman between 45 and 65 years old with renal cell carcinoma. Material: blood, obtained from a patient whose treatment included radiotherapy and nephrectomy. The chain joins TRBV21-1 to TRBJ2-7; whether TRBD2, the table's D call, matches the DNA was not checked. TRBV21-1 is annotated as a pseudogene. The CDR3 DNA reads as TGTGCCAGCGGGTCGCGGGAGATATTGGCCTACGAGCAGTACTTC. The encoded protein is CASGSREILAYEQYF.